This TCR delta chain is from a study of Vδ1+ human thymocytes. Study observations and caveats: Highly polyclonal TRG and TRD repertoires with Gaussian CDR3 length distributions appeared in thymus.

The template was reverse-transcribed extracted RNA. CDR3 amplicons came from multiplex PCR with pooled V-gene forward and constant-region reverse primers. TCRdb processed the multiplex PCR reads again with the CATT caller. The repertoire holds over 65,000 delta-chain clones, with about 38% as singletons. CDR3 length equals 18 residues. Trimming cost V 6 bases and J 3 bases; bases outside gene matches: 13. The V gene's germline CDR1 is TSWWSYY and CDR2 QGS. This clone has just a few counts. Antigen: not known. The sequenced sample consisted of Vdelta1+ gamma-delta thymocytes from the thymus. Subset reported: FACS-sorted CD3+ TCRalphabeta- TCRVdelta1+ TCRVdelta2- thymocytes. The chain combines TRDV1 with TRDJ1; 13 bases fit TRDD3. This sequence originates from a boy under three years old who had congenital heart surgery. The CDR3 nucleotides read TGTGCTCTTGGCTTCAATTCGAGACTGGGGGATACGCCCGATAAACTCATCTTT. Amino acids: CALGFNSRLGDTPDKLIF.